These 27 T cell receptor beta chains were all obtained from the same sample, sequenced in a study of shared clonotypes between healthy human individuals. Assay used: immunoSEQ multiplex PCR; TCRdb lists only in-frame clones, some missing. The sample lists roughly 640,000 clones, approximately 97% occurring once. The material sequenced was naive CD4+ T cells sorted from blood. The subset here: CD45RA+ positively selected. These receptors came from a woman in her twenties or thirties in good health.

The chain's CDR3 is CASSRPGQVFAFF. In DNA form, the CDR3 reads TGTGCCAGCAGTCGACCGGGACAGGTCTTTGCTTTCTTT. This chain joins TRBV28 and TRBJ1-1; TRBD1 agrees at 8 bases. The germline V gene has CDR1 MDHEN and CDR2 SYDVKM. The CDR3 is 13 residues long. V lost 5 bases and J lost 11; bases outside the gene matches: 10.

The chain recombines TRBV28 with TRBJ2-7; 13 nucleotides agree with TRBD2. The V and J ends lost 2 bases and 3 bases, in that order; junction bases with no gene match: 1. The germline gives CDR1 MDHEN, CDR2 SYDVKM. The CDR3 consists of 15 residues. The CDR3 loop is CASSLGTSGNYEQYF. The CDR3 DNA follows: TGTGCCAGCAGTTTAGGGACTAGCGGGAACTACGAGCAGTACTTC.

CDR3 region: CASSPGQYSYEQYF. The CDR3 coding sequence is TGTGCCAGCTCTCCGGGACAGTACTCCTACGAGCAGTACTTC. This chain uses TRBV18 with TRBJ2-5; 7 bases agree with TRBD1. The J call is doubtful: the DNA matches TRBJ2-7 better. The CDR3 consists of 14 residues. Germline V gene lookup returns CDR1 KGHSH and CDR2 LQKENI.

This sequence joins TRBV21-1 and TRBJ2-3; the D segment call TRBD2 is taken from the table without a DNA check. TRBV21-1 is tagged as a pseudogene. There are 16 residues in the CDR3. As DNA, the CDR3 is TGTGCCAGCAGCAAAGGCGGTGATAGCGGCGCAGATACGCAGTATTTT. Its translation: CASSKGGDSGADTQYF.

The chain carries TRBV5-1 and TRBJ2-1; D not resolved. Per germline, CDR1 SGHRS and CDR2 YFSETQ. The ends were cut back, 1 base at V and 3 bases at J, with 5 bases in the middle. The CDR3 is 13 amino acids. In nucleotides, the CDR3 is TGCGCCAGCAGCTTGACGGACTACAATGAGCAGTTCTTC. Residues: CASSLTDYNEQFF.

V usage is TRBV19 and J usage is TRBJ2-2; either TRBD1 or TRBD2 may supply D (5 bases each). The germline CDR1 and CDR2 sequences are LNHDA and SQIVND (reference sequence). V shed 5 bases and J shed 2 bases, with 15 bases lying between them. The CDR3 is 16 residues long. CDR3 sequence reads: CASSGSGTVNTGELFF. In nucleotides, the CDR3 is TGTGCCAGTAGTGGCTCCGGGACGGTAAACACCGGGGAGCTGTTTTTT.

The chain carries TRBV6-5 and TRBJ2-5, with D perhaps TRBD1 (6 bases). The DNA end is a closer match to TRBJ2-7, so the J assignment may be wrong. Germline-derived CDR1 and CDR2 are MNHEY and SVGAGI. The CDR3 is 15 residues long. The CDR3 DNA reads TGTGCCAGCAGTTACGGGGGACAAAGCTCCTACGAGCAGTACTTC. Encoded protein: CASSYGGQSSYEQYF.

V gene TRBV2 combines with J gene TRBJ1-4; no clear D gene. The germline V gene encodes CDR1 SNHLY and CDR2 FYNNEI. The V end lost 1 base, the J end lost 3 bases, and 9 bases lay between the germline ends. There are 15 residues in the CDR3. The CDR3 here is CASSEGGVANEKLFF. CDR3 nucleotides: TGTGCCAGCAGTGAAGGAGGCGTTGCTAATGAAAAACTGTTTTTT.

The V and J genes are TRBV4-1 and TRBJ1-5; no definite D call. Trimming shortened V by 1 base and J by 0 bases, and 16 bases separated the two germline ends. This CDR3 has 18 amino acids. The germline V gene encodes CDR1 MGHRA and CDR2 YSYEKL. The CDR3 DNA follows: TGCGCCAGCAGCCAAGTCCGGGGTGATAGTTATAGCAATCAGCCCCAGCATTTT. The encoded protein is CASSQVRGDSYSNQPQHF.

The V gene is TRBV5-1, the J gene TRBJ2-1, with D unclear. In germline, CDR1 is SGHRS, CDR2 YFSETQ. Trimming took off 1 base at V and 5 bases at J, with 4 bases between the two ends. The length of the CDR3 is 12 residues. For the CDR3, the DNA is TGCGCCAGCAGCTTGTTGAACAATGAGCAGTTCTTC. This gives the protein CASSLLNNEQFF.

This clone turned up a few times. For the CDR3, the DNA is TGTGCCAGCTCGTTCGGGACCACCTACGAGCAGTACTTC. It is translated as CASSFGTTYEQYF. The chain is built from TRBV18 and TRBJ2-7; tentatively, D is TRBD1 or TRBD2 (5 bases each). CDR1 and CDR2 (germline): KGHSH, LQKENI. The CDR3 totals 13 residues. The V end was cut by 6 bases, the J end by 2 bases, with 11 bases between.

Worth noting for this clone: Other nucleotide sequences in the sample specify the same CDR3. V usage is TRBV15 and J usage is TRBJ2-7; tentative D call: TRBD1 (5 bases). CDR1 is LNHNV, CDR2 YYDKDF, per germline (reference sequence). The CDR3 consists of 14 residues. Trimming stripped 1 base from V and 1 base from J, with 8 bases between. The CDR3 nucleotides read TGTGCCACCAGCAGAGGAAGGGGTTCCTACGAGCAGTACTTC. Translated: CATSRGRGSYEQYF.

This clone was detected only once. Written as DNA, the CDR3 is TGTGCCGTAAGTCCACGGGGCACCGGGGAGCTGTTTTTT. It specifies CAVSPRGTGELFF. The chain uses TRBV10-3 and TRBJ2-2, with a tentative D call TRBD2 (5 bases). V was clipped by 11 bases and J by 4 bases, with 14 bases between them. Germline loops: CDR1 ENHRY, CDR2 SYGVKD. The CDR3 runs 13 residues.

The chain couples TRBV28 to TRBJ2-3, with 11 bases identical to TRBD2. The CDR3 has 16 amino acids. CDR1 is MDHEN, CDR2 SYDVKM, per germline. Trimming took 5 bases from V and 0 from J; bases not matched to a gene: 4. The DNA of the CDR3 is TGTGCCAGCAGTGACTCTAGCGGGAGGAGCACAGATACGCAGTATTTT. It yields the protein CASSDSSGRSTDTQYF.

Comments on this clone: Other DNA sequences from this sample encode an identical CDR3 as well. V is TRBV28 and J is TRBJ1-1; D gene unclear. Germline loops: CDR1 MDHEN, CDR2 SYDVKM. This CDR3 has 11 amino acids. The V end lost 2 bases, the J end lost 6 bases, and 4 bases lay between the germline ends. The CDR3 loop is CASSLRAEAFF. Here the CDR3 DNA reads TGTGCCAGCAGTTTACGGGCTGAAGCTTTCTTT.

The rearrangement joins TRBV18 to TRBJ2-1, with TRBD1 matching over 11 bases. This CDR3 is built from 14 residues. Germline CDR1 reads KGHSH; CDR2 reads LQKENI. V shed 8 bases, J shed 7 bases, and the junction held 7 bases outside the gene matches. In nucleotides, the CDR3 is TGTGCCAGCACGCCGGGACAGGGGGGTAATGAGCAGTTCTTC. It specifies CASTPGQGGNEQFF.

The chain recombines TRBV28 with TRBJ2-7; TRBD1 is a possible D gene (6 bases). From germline, CDR1 is MDHEN and CDR2 SYDVKM. The length of the CDR3 is 14 residues. Trimming left V 10 bases short and J 0 bases short, with 16 bases between. In nucleotides, the CDR3 is TGTGCCACCCAGGGGACCCTTCTCTCCTACGAGCAGTACTTC. Translating it yields CATQGTLLSYEQYF.

The chain employs TRBV10-3 and TRBJ1-3, with D maybe TRBD1 (5 bases). Germline V lookup: CDR1 ENHRY, CDR2 SYGVKD. CDR3 length: 17 amino acids. Deletions cut 3 bases from V and 1 base from J, with 16 bases between. CDR3 sequence reads: CAISDDVGTGSGNTIYF. The CDR3 DNA reads as TGTGCCATCAGTGATGACGTGGGGACCGGATCTGGAAACACCATATATTTT.

The CDR3 nucleotides are TGTGCCAGCAGCAAAGGGGCACTGCAGGGGTTGCCCTCCTACGAGCAGTACTTC. Its protein is CASSKGALQGLPSYEQYF. The chain combines TRBV21-1 with TRBJ2-7; TRBD1, the table's D call, was not compared with the DNA. TRBV21-1 is described as a pseudogene. The CDR3 has 18 amino acids.

This rearrangement joins TRBV27 to TRBJ1-2; 7 positions match TRBD1. J gave up 7 bases and V 5 bases, and 7 bases lay outside the gene matches. The CDR3 has 13 residues. Germline V gene data show CDR1 as MNHEY and CDR2 as SMNVEV (reference sequence). The CDR3 is CASSHTGAPGYTF. The CDR3 DNA reads TGTGCCAGCAGTCATACAGGGGCTCCTGGCTACACCTTC.

The rearrangement links TRBV4-1 to TRBJ1-5; no firm D call. Trimming removed 1 base from V and 4 bases from J, with 11 bases in between. The germline CDR1 and CDR2 sequences are MGHRA and YSYEKL. This CDR3 spans 15 amino acids. The CDR3 here is CASSQGNQTNQPQHF. The CDR3 DNA is TGCGCCAGCAGCCAAGGTAACCAGACAAATCAGCCCCAGCATTTT.

The chain employs TRBV11-1 and TRBJ2-5, with D unresolved. The end of the DNA aligns better with TRBJ2-7, so the J call may be wrong. The CDR3 is 13 amino acids. Germline V gene lookup returns CDR1 SGHAT and CDR2 FQDESV (reference sequence). The CDR3 DNA follows: TGTGCCAGCAGCTTAGTTAGATCCTACGAGCAGTACTTC. Encoded protein: CASSLVRSYEQYF.

This chain joins TRBV6-1 and TRBJ1-1; D perhaps matches TRBD1 (5 bases). Germline-derived CDR1 and CDR2 are MNHNS and SASEGT. CDR3 length equals 14 residues. Deletions cut 3 bases from V and 4 bases from J, with 12 bases between. DNA for the CDR3: TGTGCCAGCAGTGAGGGGGTTCCGGGCACTGAAGCTTTCTTT. This gives the protein CASSEGVPGTEAFF.

The chain joins TRBV18 to TRBJ2-3; a possible D gene is TRBD1 (6 bases). V lost 3 bases and J 2 bases, leaving 12 bases between the germline ends. The CDR3 loop spans 15 amino acids. Germline V gene sequence: CDR1 KGHSH, CDR2 LQKENI. CDR3 in amino acids: CASSPPGHSTDTQYF. Written as DNA, the CDR3 is TGTGCCAGCTCACCCCCGGGACATTCCACAGATACGCAGTATTTT.

The chain employs TRBV6-5 and TRBJ2-7, with TRBD1 identical over 8 bases. This CDR3 region has 15 residues. Germline CDR1 reads MNHEY; CDR2 reads SVGAGI. V was pared by 0 bases and J by 4 bases, with 5 bases of the junction left unmatched. CDR3 sequence (DNA): TGTGCCAGCAGTTACTCGGTAGGACAGGGTTACGAGCAGTACTTC. Translation gives CASSYSVGQGYEQYF.

This clone was recorded once. The J gene is TRBJ2-3, the V gene TRBV5-6; TRBD2 aligns across 8 bases. With 5 bases clipped from V and 0 bases from J, the junction kept 11 bases outside the gene matches. The length of the CDR3 is 17 residues. Looked up from germline, CDR1 is SGHDT and CDR2 is YYEEEE. The CDR3 region is CASSLLGLAGSTDTQYF. In DNA, the CDR3 is TGTGCCAGCAGTCTCCTTGGGCTAGCGGGTAGCACAGATACGCAGTATTTT.

The table lists this clone with a count of one. The rearrangement joins TRBV4-2 to TRBJ2-3; TRBD2 matches at 12 bases. The trim removed 0 bases at V and 1 base at J, leaving 11 bases unmatched. Germline CDR1 reads LGHNA; CDR2 reads YNFKEQ. This CDR3 comprises 20 residues. CDR3 sequence (DNA): TGTGCCAGCAGCCAAGATTTCTTGCTAGCGGGAGGGCCCCGCACAGATACGCAGTATTTT. It translates to CASSQDFLLAGGPRTDTQYF.